The 21 T cell receptor beta chains below were found in one sample sequenced in a study of shared clonotypes between healthy human individuals. Clones were read by immunoSEQ multiplex PCR, and TCRdb kept only the in-frame ones, dropping some. This table has roughly 1,500,000 clones, 98% appearing once. The sample consisted of naive CD4+ T cells sorted from blood. As to subset: CD45RA+ positively selected. All receptors derive from a man aged 25-45 years in good health.

The chain combines TRBV6-5 with TRBJ1-2; unclear D gene. The V end lost 0 bases, the J end lost 0 bases, and 8 bases lay between the germline ends. The CDR3 has 15 amino acids. Germline V gene lookup returns CDR1 MNHEY and CDR2 SVGAGI. CDR3 region: CASSYSYYPNYGYTF. The CDR3 nucleotides are TGTGCCAGCAGTTACTCGTACTATCCTAACTATGGCTACACCTTC.

To note about this clone: This sample includes further DNA sequences coding for the same CDR3. This sequence joins TRBV7-9 and TRBJ1-5, with 10 positions matching TRBD1. Per the germline V gene, CDR1 is SEHNR and CDR2 is FQNEAQ (reference sequence). The CDR3 length is 14 residues. The trim removed 5 bases at V and 4 bases at J, leaving 2 bases unmatched. As DNA, the CDR3 is TGTGCCAGCAGCAGGGGACAGGGGAATCAGCCCCAGCATTTT. Amino acid sequence: CASSRGQGNQPQHF.

This clone was observed once. This chain connects TRBV28 to TRBJ2-1; 14 bases fit TRBD2. The V and J ends lost 4 bases and 10 bases, in that order; junction bases with no gene match: 6. The CDR3 covers 15 residues. Germline values: CDR1 MDHEN, CDR2 SYDVKM. The CDR3, as DNA: TGTGCCAGCAGTTCCCCGGGACTAGCGGGAGAGGAGCAGTTCTTC. It specifies CASSSPGLAGEEQFF.

V is TRBV20-1 and J is TRBJ1-1, with D possibly TRBD1 on 6 matching bases. The CDR3 sequence is 9 residues long. CDR1 is DFQATT and CDR2 is SNEGSKA in the germline V gene (reference sequence). The CDR3 protein is CSVQGEAFF. The CDR3 DNA reads as TGCTCAGTACAGGGTGAAGCTTTCTTT.

V and J are TRBV5-7 and TRBJ2-7; TRBD2 matches 8 bases. TRBV5-7 is noted as an ORF with a role that remains uncertain. The CDR3 has 14 residues. The ends lost 4 bases at V and 2 bases at J; junction bases unmatched: 5. CDR3 in DNA: TGTGCCAGCAGCACGGGGGGACTAGCCTACGAGCAGTACTTC. Amino acids: CASSTGGLAYEQYF.

The gene calls are TRBV7-2 and TRBJ1-5, with TRBD1 matching 8 bases. Looked up from germline, CDR1 is SGHTA and CDR2 is FQGNSA. The CDR3 runs to 15 residues. Unmatched junction bases numbered 11, after V lost 10 bases and J lost 3 bases. The CDR3 region has the DNA TGTGCCACCACTATCGGACAGGGTAACAATCAGCCCCAGCATTTT. The encoded protein is CATTIGQGNNQPQHF.

J is TRBJ2-4 and V is TRBV10-3; no clear D gene. The CDR3 extends over 14 amino acids. The V gene lost 2 bases and the J gene lost 6 bases, with 11 bases spanning the gap. Germline CDR1 is ENHRY and CDR2 is SYGVKD. The CDR3 reads CAISEIGRPNIQYF. As DNA, the CDR3 is TGTGCCATCAGTGAGATCGGGCGGCCAAACATTCAGTACTTC.

The rearrangement joins TRBV5-4 to TRBJ2-2, with D tentatively TRBD1 (5 bases). From germline, CDR1 is SGHNT and CDR2 YYREEE (reference sequence). Deletions cut 7 bases from V and 0 bases from J, with 13 bases between. This CDR3 is 15 amino acids long. CDR3 nucleotide sequence: TGTGCCAGCTCTAACCCGACAGCGAACACCGGGGAGCTGTTTTTT. Protein sequence: CASSNPTANTGELFF.

This sequence joins TRBV5-1 and TRBJ1-2; D gene unclear. The V gene lost 0 bases and the J gene lost 4 bases, with 13 bases spanning the gap. The length of the CDR3 is 15 residues. CDR1 and CDR2 (germline): SGHRS, YFSETQ. The CDR3 here is CASSLDPNASYGYTF. The CDR3 DNA is TGCGCCAGCAGCTTGGATCCCAACGCCAGCTATGGCTACACCTTC.

V usage is TRBV5-1 and J usage is TRBJ2-7; D tentatively fits TRBD1 or TRBD2 (5 bases each). Trimming took off 4 bases at V and 0 bases at J, with 17 bases between the two ends. The CDR3 contains 16 residues. Per germline, CDR1 SGHRS and CDR2 YFSETQ. DNA of the CDR3: TGCGCCAGCAGCCCTGGGACCTTGGGGAGCTCCTACGAGCAGTACTTC. Its translation is CASSPGTLGSSYEQYF.

On this clone: This same CDR3 is encoded by further DNA sequences in the sample. The rearrangement joins TRBV29-1 to TRBJ1-1; tentatively, D is TRBD1 (5 bases). The germline V gene has CDR1 SQVTM and CDR2 ANQGSEA. The CDR3 loop spans 13 amino acids. Between the trimmed V and J ends, which lost 4 bases and 0 bases, there was a span of 9 bases. This CDR3 reads CSVVGLMNTEAFF. CDR3 nucleotide sequence: TGCAGCGTTGTGGGGCTTATGAACACTGAAGCTTTCTTT.

V is TRBV29-1 and J is TRBJ1-2; tentatively, D is TRBD1 (5 bases). The ends were cut back, 4 bases at V and 2 bases at J, with 14 bases in the middle. CDR1 and CDR2 (germline): SQVTM, ANQGSEA. CDR3 length: 14 amino acids. DNA of the CDR3: TGCAGCGTTGGTGACGGGGCCCAGAACTATGGCTACACCTTC. It specifies CSVGDGAQNYGYTF.

The chain is built from TRBV11-3 and TRBJ2-2; D not resolved. Trimming took off 6 bases at V and 1 base at J, with 3 bases between the two ends. Germline V gene data show CDR1 as SGHNT and CDR2 as YENEEA. CDR3 size: 12 residues. The CDR3 loop reads CASRGNTGELFF. The DNA of the CDR3 is TGTGCCAGCAGGGGGAACACCGGGGAGCTGTTTTTT.

This chain connects TRBV9 to TRBJ2-1, with D unclear. The V and J ends lost 1 base and 3 bases respectively, with 8 bases between them. The CDR3 length is 14 residues. The V gene's germline CDR1 is SGDLS and CDR2 YYNGEE. CDR3 nucleotide sequence: TGTGCCAGCAGCGTAAACCCGATCTACAATGAGCAGTTCTTC. Its protein product is CASSVNPIYNEQFF.

Only one count was recorded for this clone. CDR3 DNA sequence: TGTGCCAGCAGTTTATTCCGACAGCCTAACACTGAAGCTTTCTTT. Protein product: CASSLFRQPNTEAFF. The chain joins TRBV28 to TRBJ1-1; possibly TRBD1 for D (5 bases). The germline V gene has CDR1 MDHEN and CDR2 SYDVKM. The germline V and J ends were trimmed by 1 base and 2 bases, with 11 bases remaining between them. This CDR3 has 15 residues.

This clone was found once. This chain links TRBV25-1 with TRBJ2-3; possible D gene TRBD2, 6 bases. The CDR3 has 15 amino acids. Germline lookup yields CDR1 MGHDK and CDR2 SYGVNS. V was shortened by 1 base and J by 4 bases, with 12 bases between the two germline ends. The CDR3 protein is CASSELVGRSDTQYF. The CDR3 bases are TGTGCCAGCAGTGAATTAGTGGGGAGGTCAGATACGCAGTATTTT.

This clone was counted a single time. This chain joins TRBV6-5 and TRBJ2-7; TRBD1 might be the D (5 bases). CDR1 is MNHEY and CDR2 is SVGAGI in the germline V gene. V was trimmed by 2 bases and J by 7 bases, leaving 12 bases between them. This CDR3 is 13 amino acids long. As DNA, the CDR3 is TGTGCCAGCAGTTACGGGGCCGGCGGTGAGCAGTACTTC. It is translated as CASSYGAGGEQYF.

The rearrangement joins TRBV27 to TRBJ1-1; D is perhaps TRBD1 (5 bases). Trimming stripped 2 bases from V and 0 bases from J, with 13 bases between. This CDR3 is 16 amino acids long. CDR1 is MNHEY, CDR2 SMNVEV, per germline (reference sequence). The CDR3 loop reads CASSLRRTPMNTEAFF. The CDR3 DNA follows: TGTGCCAGCAGTTTAAGGAGGACACCCATGAACACTGAAGCTTTCTTT.

This chain connects TRBV5-1 to TRBJ2-1; 7 bases agree with TRBD2. The germline CDR1 and CDR2 sequences are SGHRS and YFSETQ. This CDR3 spans 17 amino acids. J gave up 5 bases and V 4 bases, and 15 bases lay outside the gene matches. The CDR3 sequence is CASSSQTSARMDNEQFF. The CDR3 DNA reads TGCGCCAGCAGCAGTCAAACTAGCGCCCGGATGGACAATGAGCAGTTCTTC. Drawing the rest from reference TRBV5-1 and TRBJ2-1, the complete variable domain is KAGVTQTPRYLIKTRGQQVTLSCSPISGHRSVSWYQQTPGQGLQFLFEYFSETQRNKGNFPGRFSGRQFSNSRSEMNVSTLELGDSALYLCASSSQTSARMDNEQFFGPGTRLTVL.

The gene calls are TRBV10-1 and TRBJ2-5, with D perhaps TRBD2 (5 bases). V lost 6 bases to trimming and J lost 7 bases, with 21 bases between them. The CDR3 is 15 amino acids. CDR1 is WNHNN, CDR2 SYGVQD, per germline (reference sequence). The CDR3 DNA is TGCGCCAGCAGCGCCCACAGCGGACTTCTGGGGACCCAGTACTTC. It specifies CASSAHSGLLGTQYF.

The chain joins TRBV7-3 to TRBJ2-7; D is perhaps TRBD2 (5 bases). Germline V gives CDR1 SGHTA, CDR2 FQGTGA. This CDR3 has 15 amino acids. The ends were cut back, 5 bases at V and 0 bases at J, with 14 bases in the middle. The CDR3 nucleotides are TGTGCCAGCAGCCCCGGGAACATCTACTCCTACGAGCAGTACTTC. It specifies CASSPGNIYSYEQYF.